The 14 T cell receptor beta chains given below trace back to one sample, sequenced in a study of T cell repertoires in cytomegalovirus infection. No antigens are known for them. TCRdb independently ran MiXCR on the reads; one entry per CDR3 protein. This table holds 600,000 to 700,000 distinct CDR3 sequences, 30% to 40% found once. The material was cultured PBMCs, obtained from culture after CMV antigen stimulation. These receptors came from a human donor in good health (CMV status not recorded). Some clones in this sample may be carry-over from other donors' samples.

There are a few counts of this clonotype. J is TRBJ1-2 and V is TRBV6-6; D unclear. CDR3 size: 13 residues. Germline V lookup: CDR1 MNHNY, CDR2 SVGAGI (reference sequence). Between the trimmed V and J ends, which lost 1 base and 7 bases, there was a span of 10 bases. For the CDR3, the DNA is TGTGCCAGCAGTTACTTATCGGGGTCTGGCTACACCTTC. Protein sequence: CASSYLSGSGYTF.

V gene TRBV10-3 combines with J gene TRBJ2-4, with unresolved D. This CDR3 spans 12 amino acids. The V gene's germline CDR1 is ENHRY and CDR2 SYGVKD. V was pared by 0 bases and J by 6 bases, with 3 bases between. The CDR3 bases are TGTGCCATCAGTGAGTCTGCAAACATTCAGTACTTC. This translates into CAISESANIQYF.

The chain uses TRBV6-1 and TRBJ2-5; weak D call: TRBD1 (5 bases). This CDR3 spans 14 amino acids. V lost 5 bases and J 4 bases, leaving 14 bases between the germline ends. Germline V lookup: CDR1 MNHNS, CDR2 SASEGT. CDR3 amino acids: CASSPDRGRETQYF. The CDR3 DNA is TGTGCCAGCAGTCCAGACAGAGGCCGAGAGACCCAGTACTTC.

Here the CDR3 DNA reads TGCGCCAGCAGCCAAAGACTGAACAATGAGCAGTTCTTC. Translating it yields CASSQRLNNEQFF. The rearrangement links TRBV4-1 to TRBJ2-1; D unclear. CDR1 and CDR2 (germline): MGHRA, YSYEKL. With 2 bases removed from V and 5 bases from J, the gap between germline ends came to 7 bases. CDR3 length equals 13 residues.

The chain carries TRBV7-2 and TRBJ2-7; 7 bases match TRBD2. This CDR3 has 15 residues. The trim removed 6 bases at V and 1 base at J, leaving 9 bases unmatched. Germline V CDR1 and CDR2: SGHTA, FQGNSA. CDR3 sequence (DNA): TGTGCCAGCAGTTCCCAGGCGGGGGATTCCTACGAGCAGTACTTC. This translates into CASSSQAGDSYEQYF.

A note on this clonotype: Being one base from a much bigger clone, this may be a read error. This chain joins TRBV7-2 and TRBJ2-5; 9 positions agree with TRBD2. The V gene's germline CDR1 is SGHTA and CDR2 FQGNSA. The V segment lost 1 base and the J segment 7 bases; nucleotides outside the gene matches: 13. This CDR3 region has 17 residues. This chain's CDR3 is CASSLGVGTSTGWTQYF. CDR3 DNA sequence: TGTGCCAGCAGCTTAGGGGTCGGGACTAGCACGGGGTGGACCCAGTACTTC.

This clonotype was seen at least ten times. This chain joins TRBV7-6 and TRBJ2-5; tentatively, D is TRBD1 or TRBD2 (5 bases each). Germline V gene data show CDR1 as SGHVS and CDR2 as FNYEAQ. V gave up 5 bases and J gave up 4 bases, with 8 bases separating them. The CDR3 extends over 12 amino acids. CDR3 region: CASSPGRETQYF. Here the CDR3 DNA reads TGTGCCAGCAGCCCGGGGCGAGAGACCCAGTACTTC.

This clonotype was detected ten times or more. In DNA form, the CDR3 reads TGTGCCAGCAGCCCACAGATCACAGATACGCAGTATTTT. Translation gives CASSPQITDTQYF. The chain couples TRBV7-2 to TRBJ2-3; D ambiguous. This CDR3 is 13 amino acids long. CDR1 SGHTA and CDR2 FQGNSA come from the germline V gene. The V and J ends lost 5 bases and 2 bases respectively, with 8 bases between them.

V is TRBV2 and J is TRBJ2-2; D remains unclear. CDR3 length equals 15 residues. Trimming shortened V by 3 bases and J by 0 bases, and 8 bases separated the two germline ends. Germline lookup yields CDR1 SNHLY and CDR2 FYNNEI. The CDR3 region has the DNA TGTGCCAGCAGTGAGAGAGGATCGAACACCGGGGAGCTGTTTTTT. It specifies CASSERGSNTGELFF.

This clonotype was detected many times. The CDR3 spells CASTSRPEGTQYF. The CDR3 nucleotides read TGTGCCAGCACCTCAAGGCCTGAAGGGACCCAGTACTTC. J is TRBJ2-5 and V is TRBV7-2, with no clear D. Deletions cut 7 bases from V and 7 bases from J, with 16 bases between. Germline lookup yields CDR1 SGHTA and CDR2 FQGNSA. The CDR3 extends over 13 amino acids.

A few counts support this clonotype. CDR3 DNA sequence: TGTGCCAGCAGAGAAACAGGGAGTGAAGCTTTCTTT. It translates to CASRETGSEAFF. V is TRBV12-3 or TRBV12-4 and J is TRBJ1-1; D is possibly TRBD1 (6 bases). V was shortened by 6 bases and J by 7 bases, with 12 bases between the two germline ends. The CDR3 spans 12 residues.

This clonotype was recorded a few times. The rearrangement joins TRBV7-2 to TRBJ2-1; weak D call: TRBD1 (7 bases). Trimming pared 8 bases from V and 4 bases from J, leaving 15 bases between. The CDR3 covers 14 residues. Germline V CDR1 and CDR2: SGHTA, FQGNSA. CDR3 nucleotide sequence: TGTGCCAGCCAGGGGGGTAATAATTACAATGAGCAGTTCTTC. This sequence encodes CASQGGNNYNEQFF.

This clonotype was picked up a small number of times. V usage is TRBV4-1 and J usage is TRBJ1-2; 11 bases are shared with TRBD1. The ends lost 3 bases at V and 8 bases at J; junction bases unmatched: 8. Germline V gene lookup returns CDR1 MGHRA and CDR2 YSYEKL. The CDR3 is 15 residues long. The CDR3, as DNA: TGCGCCAGCAGCCATCCTGGACAGGGGGCGAAAGGCTACACCTTC. It codes for CASSHPGQGAKGYTF.

This clonotype was found a few times. The chain carries TRBV28 and TRBJ2-7, with 14 bases lining up with TRBD2. This CDR3 contains 17 residues. Trimming at V came to 6 bases and at J to 0 bases, leaving 7 bases not matched to a gene. CDR1 and CDR2 from the germline V gene are MDHEN and SYDVKM. CDR3 in DNA: TGTGCCAGCAGGCGGACTAGCGGGGGGACCCTCTCCTACGAGCAGTACTTC. It translates to CASRRTSGGTLSYEQYF.